These 8 T cell receptor beta chains originate from one sample sequenced in a study of blood T cell repertoires in COVID-19. The protocol was immunoSEQ multiplex PCR, while the TCRdb copy is restricted to in-frame clones and leaves out a portion. The sample lists roughly 390,000 clones; 85% were seen once. The sequencing input was peripheral blood. These receptors all come from a woman aged 18-29 years with acute or convalescent COVID-19.

The chain links TRBV10-2 to TRBJ2-5; perhaps TRBD1 as D (8 bases). Germline-derived CDR1 and CDR2 are WSHSY and SAAADI. Trimming took off 2 bases at V and 2 bases at J, with 18 bases between the two ends. This CDR3 has 17 amino acids. CDR3 sequence: CASSEPTSQGGQETQYF. The DNA for the CDR3 is TGCGCCAGCAGTGAGCCCACTTCACAGGGGGGGCAAGAGACCCAGTACTTC.

The chain is built from TRBV12-5 and TRBJ1-3, with TRBD1 identical over 7 bases. The CDR3 sequence is 18 residues long. Germline V lookup: CDR1 LGHNT, CDR2 FRNRAP. V gave up 1 base and J gave up 3 bases; unmatched junction bases: 12. Here the CDR3 reads CASGLAYSRQGDGNTIYF. The CDR3 bases are TGTGCTAGTGGTTTGGCATATTCTAGACAGGGAGATGGAAACACCATATATTTT.

The chain carries TRBV6-5 and TRBJ1-3; 8 bases match TRBD1. Germline V gives CDR1 MNHEY, CDR2 SVGAGI. The CDR3 is 14 amino acids. V shed 8 bases and J 4 bases; nucleotides not matched to a gene: 7. The CDR3 coding sequence is TGTGCCAGCTTGCAGGGGGCGGGGGGAAACACCATATATTTT. Protein: CASLQGAGGNTIYF.

V usage is TRBV27 and J usage is TRBJ1-4; D gene uncertain. The CDR3 loop spans 13 amino acids. From germline, CDR1 is MNHEY and CDR2 SMNVEV (reference sequence). Trimming cost V 2 bases and J 7 bases, with 8 bases left between them. The CDR3 region is CASSLISGEKLFF. In DNA, the CDR3 is TGTGCCAGCAGTTTAATCTCGGGTGAAAAACTGTTTTTT. Looking up the rest from reference TRBV27 and TRBJ1-4 gives the full variable domain: EAQVTQNPRYLITVTGKKLTVTCSQNMNHEYMSWYRQDPGLGLRQIYYSMNVEVTDKGDVPEGYKVSRKEKRNFPLILESPSPNQTSLYFCASSLISGEKLFFGSGTQLSVL.

V gene TRBV2 combines with J gene TRBJ1-3, with no clear D. The germline V gene encodes CDR1 SNHLY and CDR2 FYNNEI. The V gene lost 6 bases and the J gene lost 5 bases, with 17 bases spanning the gap. The CDR3 extends over 15 amino acids. This chain's CDR3 is CASSQTGSTRNTIYF. In DNA, the CDR3 is TGTGCCAGCAGCCAAACTGGTTCAACCCGAAACACCATATATTTT.

The CDR3 here is CSVPQGGTNYGYTF. In DNA, the CDR3 is TGCAGCGTCCCCCAGGGGGGAACTAACTATGGCTACACCTTC. V gene TRBV29-1 combines with J gene TRBJ1-2, with 7 bases fitting TRBD1. The germline V gene has CDR1 SQVTM and CDR2 ANQGSEA. After removal of 6 bases from V and 0 bases from J, the junction contained 7 bases not matched to a gene. The CDR3 has 14 amino acids.

This rearrangement joins TRBV27 to TRBJ2-7; TRBD1 matches at 7 bases. The V segment lost 2 bases and the J segment 2 bases; nucleotides outside the gene matches: 3. Looked up from germline, CDR1 is MNHEY and CDR2 is SMNVEV (reference sequence). The CDR3 covers 14 residues. The CDR3 sequence: CASSLTGAAYEQYF. CDR3 nucleotide sequence: TGTGCCAGCAGTTTAACAGGGGCGGCCTACGAGCAGTACTTC.

V is TRBV27 and J is TRBJ2-5, with D maybe TRBD2 (5 bases). Germline V gene sequence: CDR1 MNHEY, CDR2 SMNVEV (reference sequence). The length of the CDR3 is 14 residues. Trimming cost V 4 bases and J 10 bases, with 19 bases left between them. In DNA form, the CDR3 reads TGTGCCAGCAGTTCCTTAGCGTCGGCTGGGGTCCAGTACTTC. This sequence encodes CASSSLASAGVQYF.